This T cell receptor beta chain derives from a study of technical replicates of blood from several donors. The method was immunoSEQ multiplex PCR; TCRdb's version includes in-frame clones alone and lacks a portion of them. The data show over 50,000 clones, roughly 92% seen once. The ends were cut back, 1 base at V and 4 bases at J, with 8 bases in the middle. This CDR3 spans 14 amino acids. Germline-derived CDR1 and CDR2 are SGHVS and FQNEAQ. This receptor was obtained from a human donor in good health. Some clones in this sample may be carry-over from other donors' samples. Sequenced material: PBMCs. V gene TRBV7-8 combines with J gene TRBJ1-3; perhaps TRBD1 as D (6 bases). This CDR3 reads CASSLGQGGNTIYF. For the CDR3, the DNA is TGTGCCAGCAGCTTAGGGCAGGGGGGAAACACCATATATTTT.